One and the same sample provided the 2 T cell receptor beta chains below, sequenced in a study of control samples from healthy donors and cancer patients. Clones were read by immunoSEQ multiplex PCR, and TCRdb kept only the in-frame ones, dropping some. The sample yields tens of thousands of clones, around 90% seen once. Specimen: PBMCs. Receptor source: a man younger than 40 with colorectal cancer.

The chain links TRBV6-5 to TRBJ1-5; no clear D gene. Germline CDR1 is MNHEY and CDR2 is SVGAGI. This CDR3 region has 14 residues. V was cut by 6 bases and J by 0 bases, with 9 bases left in between. The CDR3 DNA reads TGTGCCAGCAGCCCGGACGGTAGCAATCAGCCCCAGCATTTT. Its translation: CASSPDGSNQPQHF.

J is TRBJ2-4 and V is TRBV5-5, with D possibly TRBD2 on 5 matching bases. V was clipped by 5 bases and J by 4 bases, with 22 bases between them. The germline V gene encodes CDR1 SGHKS and CDR2 YYEKEE (reference sequence). This CDR3 region has 17 residues. The CDR3 is CASSLLDSLRAKNIQYF. The DNA for the CDR3 is TGTGCCAGCAGTTTATTGGACTCCTTAAGGGCAAAAAACATTCAGTACTTC.